This TCR beta chain was identified in a study of T cells after yellow fever vaccination. This clonotype was seen more than once but under ten times. TCRdb independently ran MiXCR on the 5' RACE reads; one entry per CDR3 protein. The table lists 350,000 to 450,000 distinct CDR3 sequences, 18% of them singletons. With 7 bases clipped from V and 10 bases from J, the junction kept 18 bases outside the gene matches. Germline V CDR1 and CDR2: SEHNR, FQNEAQ (reference sequence). The CDR3 is 15 residues long. This specimen was PBMCs, taken before the yellow fever booster vaccination. The V call is TRBV7-9, the J call TRBJ1-1; 7 bases agree with TRBD1. This sequence originates from a young man who received the YFV17D yellow fever vaccine. The DNA for the CDR3 is TGTGCCAGCACCCAGGCGGACAGGCCAGAGCGTGGAGCTTTCTTT. Protein product: CASTQADRPERGAFF.